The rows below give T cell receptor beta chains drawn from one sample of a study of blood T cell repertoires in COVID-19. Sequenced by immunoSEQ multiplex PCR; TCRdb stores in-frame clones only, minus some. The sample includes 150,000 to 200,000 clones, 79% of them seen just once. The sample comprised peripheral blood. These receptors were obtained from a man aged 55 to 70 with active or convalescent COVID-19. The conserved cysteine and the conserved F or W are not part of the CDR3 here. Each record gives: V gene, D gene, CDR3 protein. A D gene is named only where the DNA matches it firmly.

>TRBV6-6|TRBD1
ASTPGGQEGTEAF
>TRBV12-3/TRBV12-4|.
ASRAGNTIY
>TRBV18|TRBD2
ASSPPTSGSWEQY
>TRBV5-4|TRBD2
ASSLSTSGRDTQY
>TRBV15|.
ATSLDSSNQPQH
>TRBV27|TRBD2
ASSRGGGLAYNEQF
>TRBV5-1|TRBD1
ASSPGQASGNTIY
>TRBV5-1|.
ASSAAAEGTQY
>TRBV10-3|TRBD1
AIRGDRGQNSPLH
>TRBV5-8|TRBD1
ASSLASTGGFGKLF
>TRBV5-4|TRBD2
ASSLGGRAADTQY
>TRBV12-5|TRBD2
ASGLVREDSGRRWETQY
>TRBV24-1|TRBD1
ATSDRGRFPYNEQF
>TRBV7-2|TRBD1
ASSFGTDYNEQF
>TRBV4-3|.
APRPVDGRRSYEQY
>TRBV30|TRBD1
AWSRDRGHYGYT
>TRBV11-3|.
ASSLGAGAKNIQY
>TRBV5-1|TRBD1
ASSFGQGTNIQY
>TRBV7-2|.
ASSLAPTGNSPLH
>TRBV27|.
ASSPRRVLEAGTQY
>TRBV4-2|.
ASSQDRHSSYEQY
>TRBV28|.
ATSARSYEQY
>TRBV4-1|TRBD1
ASSQRTGPYEQY
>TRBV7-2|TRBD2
ASSSPRTSGSYEQY
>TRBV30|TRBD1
AWSVRDRGIYEQY
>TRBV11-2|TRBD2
ASSLIGGLAGGLTYEQY
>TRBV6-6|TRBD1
ASSFPGGTGETEAF
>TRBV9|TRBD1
ASSAVTGGVETQY
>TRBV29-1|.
SVPDYGYT
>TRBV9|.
ASSVVGPSTGELF
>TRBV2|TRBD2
ASREGLAGTLFKDTQY